Below are 22 T cell receptor beta chains sequenced from a single sample in a study of T-cell memory formation after mild COVID-19 (dated by TCRdb to about 2021). Libraries were prepared through 5' RACE. Sequenced using an Illumina NovaSeq 6000. TCRdb passed the public sequencing reads through fastp at Q25 and MiXCR, retaining productive beta sequences. Identical CDR3 proteins give one entry, which carries the most common genes and DNA. For this sample there are 150,000 or so distinct CDR3 sequences; less than 40% appear just once. Around 12% of the sample belongs to the ten largest clones. Sequencing was carried out using PBMCs or a T cell subset sorted from them (not recorded which). These receptors were obtained from an adult woman who had mild COVID-19 (a few samples of this study predate the infection). The sample titles of this study are shuffled in the database, so cell type and time point are left out; the donor was told from shared clones.

This clonotype has only a few counts. The J gene is TRBJ2-1, the V gene TRBV15, with D perhaps matching TRBD1 (6 bases). V lost 5 bases and J lost 5, with 10 bases in between. This CDR3 spans 13 amino acids. The germline V gene encodes CDR1 LNHNV and CDR2 YYDKDF (reference sequence). The CDR3 region is CATSPWTDNEQFF. In nucleotides, the CDR3 is TGTGCCACCAGCCCTTGGACAGACAATGAGCAGTTCTTC.

This clonotype was seen just once. The rearrangement links TRBV5-4 to TRBJ2-3; the match to TRBD2 covers 11 bases. Trimming removed 2 bases from V and 2 bases from J; junction bases left unmatched: 7. This CDR3 region has 17 residues. Germline V gene lookup returns CDR1 SGHNT and CDR2 YYREEE (reference sequence). CDR3 loop: CASSFGLAGGSTDTQYF. The CDR3 nucleotides are TGTGCCAGCAGCTTTGGGCTAGCGGGGGGATCCACAGATACGCAGTATTTT.

The CDR3 sequence is CSVDTGGNEQFF. The CDR3 bases are TGCAGCGTGGACACAGGGGGCAATGAGCAGTTCTTC. The V and J genes are TRBV29-1 and TRBJ2-1, with TRBD1 identical over 8 bases. CDR3 length: 12 amino acids. V was clipped by 6 bases and J by 6 bases; unmatched bases: 4. Germline-derived CDR1 and CDR2 are SQVTM and ANQGSEA.

The gene calls are TRBV9 and TRBJ1-1; 7 bases line up with TRBD1. The CDR3 extends over 15 amino acids. Germline trimming cut 0 bases from V and 5 bases from J; bases unmatched to any gene: 7. CDR1 is SGDLS, CDR2 YYNGEE, per germline. As DNA, the CDR3 is TGTGCCAGCAGCGTAGGTGGCAGGGGGTTGACTGAAGCTTTCTTT. Its translation is CASSVGGRGLTEAFF.

The chain couples TRBV29-1 to TRBJ1-1; no clear D. The germline V gene encodes CDR1 SQVTM and CDR2 ANQGSEA. The CDR3 consists of 14 residues. Trimming cost V 5 bases and J 3 bases, with 16 bases left between them. The CDR3 sequence is CSVSQSMWDTEAFF. CDR3 sequence (DNA): TGCAGCGTTTCCCAGAGCATGTGGGACACTGAAGCTTTCTTT.

This clonotype was picked up a small number of times. The chain uses TRBV5-1 and TRBJ2-1; 7 bases align to TRBD1. The CDR3 is made up of 18 amino acids. V lost 2 bases to trimming and J lost 5 bases; unmatched junction nucleotides: 16. Germline V gives CDR1 SGHRS, CDR2 YFSETQ. CDR3 sequence (DNA): TGCGCCAGCAGCTTTCACTGGGGAGACAGGGTCCCCGACAATGAGCAGTTCTTC. Encoded protein: CASSFHWGDRVPDNEQFF.

V gene TRBV5-1 combines with J gene TRBJ1-3, with D perhaps TRBD1 (5 bases). The CDR3 runs 17 residues. Between the trimmed V and J ends, which lost 0 bases and 0 bases, there was a span of 13 bases. Germline V gene sequence: CDR1 SGHRS, CDR2 YFSETQ. CDR3 DNA: TGCGCCAGCAGCTTGGATCTGGGGCTCTCCTCTGGAAACACCATATATTTT. Translating gives CASSLDLGLSSGNTIYF.

This clonotype came up a few times. V usage is TRBV5-1 and J usage is TRBJ1-1; 8 positions match TRBD1. The CDR3 has 14 amino acids. The germline CDR1 and CDR2 sequences are SGHRS and YFSETQ. J was trimmed by 5 bases and V by 4 bases; bases with no gene match: 7. The CDR3 is CASSPGQGETEAFF. The CDR3 nucleotides are TGCGCCAGCAGCCCTGGACAGGGAGAAACTGAAGCTTTCTTT.

The rearrangement joins TRBV5-1 to TRBJ2-2; D gene unclear. Germline loops: CDR1 SGHRS, CDR2 YFSETQ. The CDR3 totals 15 residues. V shed 0 bases and J shed 1 base, with 7 bases lying between them. The CDR3 is CASSLEDQNTGELFF. For the CDR3, the DNA is TGCGCCAGCAGCTTGGAGGACCAGAACACCGGGGAGCTGTTTTTT.

This chain links TRBV24-1 with TRBJ1-2, with D unresolved. The CDR3 runs to 16 residues. V lost 5 bases and J 0 bases, leaving 15 bases between the germline ends. The germline V gene encodes CDR1 KGHDR and CDR2 SFDVKD. CDR3 amino acids: CATSAYYGQTNYGYTF. Written as DNA, the CDR3 is TGTGCCACCAGTGCCTACTACGGGCAGACTAACTATGGCTACACCTTC.

This clonotype occurred a few times. The rearrangement joins TRBV3-1 to TRBJ1-1, with no clear D. The germline gives CDR1 LGHDT, CDR2 YNNKEL (reference sequence). CDR3 length: 15 residues. Trimming stripped 3 bases from V and 0 bases from J, with 11 bases between. The CDR3 is CASSQGKGMNTEAFF. CDR3 nucleotides: TGTGCCAGCAGCCAGGGTAAGGGTATGAACACTGAAGCTTTCTTT.

The chain recombines TRBV12-3 or TRBV12-4 with TRBJ2-1; D is unresolved. V was clipped by 5 bases and J by 1 base, with 12 bases between them. CDR3 length: 15 residues. CDR3 in amino acids: CASSPHGLSYNEQFF. DNA for the CDR3: TGTGCCAGCAGTCCCCACGGGTTGTCCTACAATGAGCAGTTCTTC.

V and J are TRBV11-2 and TRBJ1-2; 8 nucleotides match TRBD1. Germline V gives CDR1 SGHAT, CDR2 FQNNGV. The junction had 4 bases not matched to a gene; V was cut back by 0 bases and J by 7 bases. The CDR3 runs to 14 residues. Here the CDR3 DNA reads TGTGCCAGCAGCTTAGATCGACAGGGGAGTGGCTACACCTTC. Residues: CASSLDRQGSGYTF.

The rearrangement uses TRBV7-9 and TRBJ2-3, with 9 bases lining up with TRBD1. Trimming cost V 3 bases and J 0 bases; bases outside gene matches: 4. The CDR3 spans 16 residues. Germline loops: CDR1 SEHNR, CDR2 FQNEAQ (reference sequence). The CDR3 protein is CASSFGDRGSTDTQYF. As DNA, the CDR3 is TGTGCCAGCAGCTTCGGCGACAGGGGGAGCACAGATACGCAGTATTTT.

The genes are TRBV5-1 and TRBJ1-2; D may be TRBD1 (5 bases). Germline V lookup: CDR1 SGHRS, CDR2 YFSETQ. Trimming took off 7 bases at V and 0 bases at J, with 22 bases between the two ends. This CDR3 contains 17 residues. The chain's CDR3 is CASRLAAGDTANYGYTF. CDR3 DNA sequence: TGCGCCAGCCGACTCGCTGCGGGGGATACAGCTAACTATGGCTACACCTTC.

This chain joins TRBV20-1 and TRBJ1-3; 7 bases line up with TRBD1. V shed 6 bases, J shed 0 bases, and the junction held 11 bases outside the gene matches. The germline gives CDR1 DFQATT, CDR2 SNEGSKA (reference sequence). The CDR3 totals 16 residues. The chain's CDR3 is CSARDSHLSSGNTIYF. In DNA form, the CDR3 reads TGCAGTGCCCGGGACAGCCATTTGAGCTCTGGAAACACCATATATTTT.

The chain employs TRBV15 and TRBJ2-3; D could derive from TRBD1 or TRBD2 (6 bases each). CDR3 length: 16 residues. V was clipped by 5 bases and J by 2 bases, with 17 bases between them. Germline assignment: CDR1 LNHNV and CDR2 YYDKDF (reference sequence). CDR3 region: CATSDILGGPTDTQYF. The CDR3, as DNA: TGTGCCACCAGCGACATACTGGGGGGCCCCACAGATACGCAGTATTTT.

The V call is TRBV19, the J call TRBJ2-5; perhaps TRBD1 as D (6 bases). CDR1 LNHDA and CDR2 SQIVND come from the germline V gene (reference sequence). The CDR3 covers 13 residues. Trimming shortened V by 8 bases and J by 4 bases, and 14 bases separated the two germline ends. The CDR3 bases are TGTGCCAGTTCCCCCACAGGGACAGAGACCCAGTACTTC. This gives the protein CASSPTGTETQYF.

This chain connects TRBV5-1 to TRBJ2-3; perhaps TRBD1 as D (6 bases). Trimming took off 0 bases at V and 5 bases at J, with 10 bases between the two ends. The CDR3 spans 14 residues. The germline V gene encodes CDR1 SGHRS and CDR2 YFSETQ. The CDR3 loop reads CASSLEGTRDTQYF. Written as DNA, the CDR3 is TGCGCCAGCAGCTTGGAGGGGACAAGAGATACGCAGTATTTT.

This chain links TRBV21-1 with TRBJ2-1; the D call of TRBD2 is as the table states it, not checked on the DNA. TRBV21-1 has pseudogene status. CDR3 length equals 15 residues. This CDR3 is CASSTLRENSNEQFF. The CDR3 DNA reads TGTGCCAGCAGCACCCTTCGGGAGAACTCCAATGAGCAGTTCTTC.

The chain has TRBV10-3 and TRBJ2-1; D is tentatively TRBD1 or TRBD2 (5 bases each). This CDR3 is 12 amino acids long. Trimming removed 7 bases from V and 6 bases from J, with 10 bases in between. CDR1 ENHRY and CDR2 SYGVKD come from the germline V gene. CDR3 protein: CAIKGTLNEQFF. Written as DNA, the CDR3 is TGTGCCATCAAGGGGACCCTCAATGAGCAGTTCTTC.

The V call is TRBV24-1, the J call TRBJ1-5, with D unclear. This CDR3 is 13 amino acids long. V shed 4 bases and J shed 3 bases, with 6 bases lying between them. In germline, CDR1 is KGHDR, CDR2 SFDVKD. CDR3: CATSEGNNQPQHF. CDR3 coding DNA: TGTGCCACCAGTGAGGGCAACAATCAGCCCCAGCATTTT.